This T cell receptor beta chain was sequenced for a study of blood T cell repertoires in COVID-19. Study context: Specimens from acute and convalescent COVID-19 originated in the United States, Italy and Spain.

Sequencing was performed with immunoSEQ multiplex PCR; in TCRdb, only in-frame clones are kept and a portion is missing. This sample has around 150,000 clones, with approximately 92% found just once. Input material: peripheral blood. The receptor comes from a woman in her fifties or sixties with acute or convalescent COVID-19.

The CDR3 DNA is TGCGCCAGCAGCTTTTATCAGGGGAACACTGAAGCTTTCTTT. The encoded protein is CASSFYQGNTEAFF. The chain uses TRBV5-1 and TRBJ1-1, with D possibly being TRBD1 (5 bases). The CDR3 loop spans 14 amino acids. CDR1 and CDR2 (germline): SGHRS, YFSETQ. V was pared by 2 bases and J by 1 base, with 9 bases between.